This T cell receptor (beta chain) was documented in a study of vaccination effects on CD4 cells after COVID-19. V trimming: 5 bases; J trimming: 7 bases; junction bases outside the gene matches: 10. The CDR3 runs 15 residues. The germline V gene has CDR1 LGHDT and CDR2 YNNKEL (reference sequence). The study's findings and limits: Infection- and vaccine-induced clones contracted markedly late after vaccination. There was only 1 of 255 vaccine-induced clones in healthy vaccinees that cross-reacted with common cold coronaviruses.

A remark on this clone: Its specificity is unknown.

Having been cultured for less than 12 days, the cells underwent CD4+ T cell isolation. As their vaccination, participants received two doses of either BNT162b2 or mRNA-1273. At days 3 and 7, half of the medium was exchanged for IL-2 medium. Produced via immunoSEQ multiplex PCR; TCRdb's table is partial and in-frame only. Of 45,000 or so clones listed, 55% to 75% are singletons. This rearrangement joins TRBV3-1 (or the pseudogene TRBV3-2) to TRBJ2-1; 8 bases align to TRBD2. The sample consisted of CD4+ T cells from PBMCs cultured without peptide, taken after COVID-19 vaccination. The clonotype was recovered from a human donor who received a COVID-19 vaccine. CDR3 in DNA: TGTGCCAGCAGCAAGTCTAGCGGGCGTTTTAATGAGCAGTTCTTC. Translating it yields CASSKSSGRFNEQFF.